A single sample is the source of the 9 T cell receptor beta chains below, sequenced in a study of blood T cells in healthy people across ages. Using a J-beta primer mix together with a sample-barcoded 5' primer, a second PCR was run for roughly 7 to 11 cycles. One entry per CDR3 protein, called by TCRdb with MiXCR from the 5' RACE reads. This table has about 830,000 distinct CDR3 sequences, 55% to 65% appearing once. The sequenced material came from blood. The origin of the receptors is a man aged 25-45 years in good health.

The chain joins TRBV10-3 to TRBJ2-7; D call uncertain. Germline CDR1 ENHRY, CDR2 SYGVKD. There are 13 residues in the CDR3. Deletions cut 6 bases from V and 2 bases from J, with 11 bases between. CDR3 nucleotides: TGTGCCATCAGCCGACTCACAACCTACGAGCAGTACTTC. Its protein is CAISRLTTYEQYF.

V is TRBV4-2 and J is TRBJ2-7, with D perhaps matching TRBD1 (6 bases). This CDR3 has 15 residues. V lost 2 bases and J lost 0, with 11 bases in between. In germline, CDR1 is LGHNA, CDR2 YNFKEQ. The chain's CDR3 is CASSQFRDNSYEQYF. In DNA, the CDR3 is TGTGCCAGCAGCCAATTCCGGGACAACTCCTACGAGCAGTACTTC.

The V call is TRBV29-1, the J call TRBJ2-1; TRBD1 might be the D (5 bases). The last part of the DNA fits TRBJ2-7 better; the J call may be wrong. From germline, CDR1 is SQVTM and CDR2 ANQGSEA. The CDR3 has 12 amino acids. The CDR3 DNA sequence: TGCAGCGTTGAAGAAGGGGTGGATGAGCAGTACTTC. Translating it yields CSVEEGVDEQYF.

The V call is TRBV11-3, the J call TRBJ2-2, with 7 positions matching TRBD2. This CDR3 has 15 amino acids. Germline V gene lookup returns CDR1 SGHNT and CDR2 YENEEA. With V trimmed by 3 bases and J by 5 bases, 6 bases remained unmatched. CDR3 residues: CASSLGGEATGELFF. The CDR3, as DNA: TGTGCCAGCAGCTTGGGGGGGGAAGCAACCGGGGAGCTGTTTTTT.

The J gene is TRBJ2-7, the V gene TRBV2; 7 positions agree with TRBD1. The V gene end was trimmed by 7 bases and the J gene end by 0 bases; junction bases not matched to a gene: 3. The length of the CDR3 is 13 residues. CDR1 and CDR2 from the germline V gene are SNHLY and FYNNEI. The CDR3 sequence is CASNRDSSYEQYF. DNA of the CDR3: TGTGCCAGCAACCGGGACAGCTCCTACGAGCAGTACTTC.

In its sample, this clonotype was seen many times. This chain connects TRBV25-1 to TRBJ1-2; D gene unclear. This CDR3 region has 14 residues. The V end lost 1 base, the J end lost 8 bases, and 14 bases lay between the germline ends. CDR1 and CDR2 from the germline V gene are MGHDK and SYGVNS. In DNA, the CDR3 is TGTGCCAGCAGTGAATCATCCCAGGTCGGAGGCTACACCTTC. This sequence encodes CASSESSQVGGYTF.

V is TRBV11-3 and J is TRBJ2-7; no firm D call. The CDR3 is made up of 13 amino acids. The germline V and J ends were trimmed by 0 bases and 7 bases, with 10 bases remaining between them. From germline, CDR1 is SGHNT and CDR2 YENEEA. The CDR3 coding sequence is TGTGCCAGCAGCTTAGAAACACTTTCGGAGCAGTACTTC. Its translation: CASSLETLSEQYF.

The sample holds a few counts of this clonotype. V is TRBV11-2 and J is TRBJ2-1; 16 positions match TRBD2. The junction had 6 bases not matched to a gene; V was cut back by 5 bases and J by 5 bases. Germline V gene lookup returns CDR1 SGHAT and CDR2 FQNNGV. The CDR3 consists of 17 residues. The CDR3 loop reads CASSPRGLAGGNNEQFF. In DNA, the CDR3 is TGTGCCAGCAGCCCCAGGGGACTAGCGGGGGGGAACAATGAGCAGTTCTTC.

The chain combines TRBV29-1 with TRBJ2-7, with D possibly TRBD1 on 6 matching bases. Trimming shortened V by 6 bases and J by 6 bases, and 15 bases separated the two germline ends. The CDR3 sequence is 12 residues long. Germline V gene data show CDR1 as SQVTM and CDR2 as ANQGSEA. The CDR3, as DNA: TGCAGCGTATCCACAGGGTCGGGCGAGCAGTACTTC. It specifies CSVSTGSGEQYF.